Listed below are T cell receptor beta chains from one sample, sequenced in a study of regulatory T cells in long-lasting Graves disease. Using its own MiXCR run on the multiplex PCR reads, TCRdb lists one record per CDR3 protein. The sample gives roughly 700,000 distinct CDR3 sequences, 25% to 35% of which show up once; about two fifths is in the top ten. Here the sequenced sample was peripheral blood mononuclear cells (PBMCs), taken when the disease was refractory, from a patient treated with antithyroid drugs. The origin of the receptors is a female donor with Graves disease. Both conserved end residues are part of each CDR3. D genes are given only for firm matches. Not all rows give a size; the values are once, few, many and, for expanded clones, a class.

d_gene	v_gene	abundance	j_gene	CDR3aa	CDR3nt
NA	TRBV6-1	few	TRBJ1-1	CASSLTDGREAFF	TGTGCCAGCAGTCTTACGGACGGGAGAGAGGCTTTCTTT
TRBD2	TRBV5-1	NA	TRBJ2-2	CASSLAGEVGELFF	TGCGCCAGCAGCCTAGCGGGAGAGGTCGGGGAGCTGTTTTTT
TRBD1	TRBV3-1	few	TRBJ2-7	CASSRRTGIYEQYF	TGTGCCAGCAGCCGACGGACAGGGATCTACGAGCAGTACTTC
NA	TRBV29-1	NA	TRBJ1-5	CSVLTGGLSQPQHF	TGCAGCGTTTTAACGGGGGGGCTAAGTCAGCCCCAGCATTTT
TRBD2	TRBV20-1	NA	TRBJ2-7	CSARVSGRANEQYF	TGCAGTGCTAGAGTTAGCGGGAGGGCCAACGAGCAGTACTTC
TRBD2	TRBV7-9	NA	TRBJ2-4	CASSPARLAGHSKNIQYF	TGTGCCAGCAGCCCCGCCAGACTAGCGGGACACTCCAAAAACATTCAGTACTTC
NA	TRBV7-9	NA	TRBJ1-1	CASSLEGIVTEAFF	TGTGCCAGCAGCTTAGAGGGGATTGTCACTGAAGCTTTCTTT
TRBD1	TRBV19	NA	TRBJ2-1	CASAGTGYNEQFF	TGTGCCAGCGCCGGGACAGGTTACAATGAGCAGTTCTTC
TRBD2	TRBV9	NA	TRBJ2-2	CASSAGLAGTKNTGELFF	TGTGCCAGCAGCGCGGGACTAGCGGGGACGAAGAACACCGGGGAGCTGTTTTTT
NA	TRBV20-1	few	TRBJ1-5	CSASQSLGRNQPQHF	TGCAGTGCTTCCCAGAGTTTGGGTAGGAATCAGCCCCAGCATTTT